This entry lists 8 T cell receptor beta chains sequenced from one sample in a study of radiotherapy plus CTLA-4 blockade in lung cancer. The protocol was immunoSEQ multiplex PCR, while the TCRdb copy is restricted to in-frame clones and leaves out a portion. The sample includes 90,000 to 95,000 clones, under 90% of them seen just once. This sample comprised peripheral blood, obtained from a patient treated with radiotherapy plus ipilimumab. The receptors were sampled from a human donor with non-small cell lung cancer who had stable disease on radiotherapy plus ipilimumab.

This rearrangement joins TRBV2 to TRBJ2-3; 10 bases fit TRBD2. The junction had 4 bases not matched to a gene; V was cut back by 0 bases and J by 4 bases. CDR1 and CDR2 from the germline V gene are SNHLY and FYNNEI. This CDR3 has 16 amino acids. CDR3 nucleotide sequence: TGTGCCAGCAGTGAAGCGGGGGGGACTAGCGCAGATACGCAGTATTTT. This codes for CASSEAGGTSADTQYF.

The chain carries TRBV7-5 and TRBJ2-1; the DNA was not compared with TRBD2, the D call given in the table. TRBV7-5 is recorded as a pseudogene. The CDR3 runs to 15 residues. The CDR3 spells CARSLAGESYNEQFF. DNA for the CDR3: TGTGCCAGAAGCTTAGCGGGAGAGTCCTACAATGAGCAGTTCTTC.

V usage is TRBV19 and J usage is TRBJ2-7, with 8 bases matching TRBD1. Per germline, CDR1 LNHDA and CDR2 SQIVND (reference sequence). The junction had 6 bases not matched to a gene; V was cut back by 3 bases and J by 2 bases. CDR3 length: 15 amino acids. CDR3 nucleotide sequence: TGTGCCAGTAGTATCGGGACAGGAGCTACCTACGAGCAGTACTTC. Its protein product is CASSIGTGATYEQYF.

The chain is built from TRBV11-2 and TRBJ2-5; 7 nucleotides agree with TRBD1. CDR1 and CDR2 from the germline V gene are SGHAT and FQNNGV. V was clipped by 5 bases and J by 4 bases; unmatched bases: 10. This CDR3 has 15 amino acids. CDR3 bases: TGTGCCAGCAGCCCCCGGGGTGGGACAGCAGAGACCCAGTACTTC. Translation: CASSPRGGTAETQYF.

DNA of the CDR3: TGTGCCAGCAGCGTACGGGAAAACTCCTACAATGAGCAGTTCTTC. Protein: CASSVRENSYNEQFF. The V gene is TRBV7-2, the J gene TRBJ2-1; TRBD2 might be the D (5 bases). V dropped 5 bases and J dropped 0 bases, with 11 bases sitting between them. Germline lookup yields CDR1 SGHTA and CDR2 FQGNSA. This CDR3 is 15 amino acids long.

The chain employs TRBV21-1 and TRBJ1-5. TRBV21-1 is an annotated pseudogene. This CDR3 spans 12 amino acids. The CDR3 DNA follows: TGTGTGCCACGAGTGAGCAATCAGCCCCAGCATTTT. Amino acids: CVPRVSNQPQHF.

The chain is built from TRBV12-5 and TRBJ2-1; 13 bases map to TRBD2. CDR1 is LGHNT and CDR2 is FRNRAP in the germline V gene. The CDR3 extends over 17 amino acids. Losses at the gene ends were 1 base for V and 6 bases for J; bases not matched to a gene: 6. CDR3 DNA sequence: TGTGCTAGTGGTTTGGCGGTGACTAGCGGGAGGACCAATGAGCAGTTCTTC. This codes for CASGLAVTSGRTNEQFF. The whole variable domain, remainder taken from reference TRBV12-5 and TRBJ2-1, is DARVTQTPRHKVTEMGQEVTMRCQPILGHNTVFWYRQTMMQGLELLAYFRNRAPLDDSGMPKDRFSAEMPDATLATLKIQPSEPRDSAVYFCASGLAVTSGRTNEQFFGPGTRLTVL.

This sequence joins TRBV29-1 and TRBJ2-5; D may be TRBD2 (6 bases). This CDR3 is built from 14 residues. Trimming left V 2 bases short and J 5 bases short, with 15 bases between. Germline V gene data show CDR1 as SQVTM and CDR2 as ANQGSEA. The CDR3 DNA sequence: TGCAGCGTTGAAAGGCGCCGGGGGATGGAGACCCAGTACTTC. Its protein product is CSVERRRGMETQYF.